The rows below give T cell receptor beta chains drawn from one sample of a study of blood T cell repertoires in COVID-19. The repertoire was sequenced with immunoSEQ multiplex PCR; TCRdb's copy has only in-frame clones and lacks some. The repertoire holds under 350,000 clones, with about 90% as singletons. The sample taken for sequencing was peripheral blood. The receptors shown here come from a woman in her twenties or thirties with COVID-19, enrolled during active disease. CDR3s leave out the opening cysteine and the closing phenylalanine or tryptophan. Each record gives: CDR3 length, clone size, V gene, J gene, CDR3 protein. Clone size is stated in some rows and not others, as once, few, many or a class when expanded.

9	NA	TRBV5-6	TRBJ1-2	ASSWAYGYT
11	NA	TRBV9	TRBJ2-3	ASSPRVPGTQY
13	NA	TRBV10-3	TRBJ1-2	AIRKRDSTPEGYT
11	NA	TRBV28	TRBJ1-5	AGRDRGNQPQH
13	few	TRBV6-2/TRBV6-3	TRBJ1-2	ASSKTGGRSYGYT
15	once	TRBV4-1	TRBJ2-7	ASSQPGQGVLHYEQY
10	NA	TRBV30	TRBJ1-5	ASGQENQPQH
11	NA	TRBV4-1	TRBJ1-4	ASSQPSGEKLF
14	NA	TRBV18	TRBJ1-4	ASSIGTGATNEKLF
14	once	TRBV9	TRBJ1-1	ASSVRSGGGGGEAF
12	NA	TRBV25-1	TRBJ1-3	ASSTGGAGNTIY
10	NA	TRBV2	TRBJ2-1	ASMQGNNEQF
15	NA	TRBV19	TRBJ1-2	ASSIELGQGTNYGYT
11	once	TRBV5-6	TRBJ2-5	ASRRVGSETQY
13	NA	TRBV2	TRBJ1-3	ASSQQVAVGNTIY
14	NA	TRBV7-9	TRBJ2-1	ASSLITASSYNEQF
14	NA	TRBV4-3	TRBJ1-6	ASSQVAGAEDSPLH
16	NA	TRBV7-6	TRBJ2-2	ASSLAQVGLLLTGELF
13	NA	TRBV2	TRBJ1-4	ASSPRQGDNEKLF
14	NA	TRBV7-8	TRBJ1-3	ASSLLPSLSGNTIY
13	NA	TRBV3-1/TRBV3-2	TRBJ2-1	ASSPAAGGPHEQF
15	few	TRBV11-3	TRBJ2-7	ASSLRENALVAYEQY
9	NA	TRBV7-9	TRBJ1-2	ASSLHEGYT
14	NA	TRBV15	TRBJ2-4	ATSRTVGGARDIQY
9	NA	TRBV18	TRBJ1-1	ASSSTGWAF
11	NA	TRBV14	TRBJ1-6	ASSRTGNSPLH
11	NA	TRBV6-5	TRBJ1-2	ASSFQGNYGYT
14	NA	TRBV24-1	TRBJ2-6	ATSDAGISGANVLT
13	NA	TRBV18	TRBJ1-3	ASSPATASGNTIY
11	NA	TRBV29-1	TRBJ2-5	SLIPGGSETQY
12	NA	TRBV14	TRBJ2-3	ASSQRTSGDTQY
13	NA	TRBV2	TRBJ2-7	ASSASRQGTYEQY
8	NA	TRBV29-1	TRBJ1-1	SVGETEAF
15	NA	TRBV7-9	TRBJ1-5	ASSPSGVRDSNQPQH
10	NA	TRBV28	TRBJ1-5	ATQGGSQPQH
15	NA	TRBV19	TRBJ1-4	ASSSPSQGLSNEKLF